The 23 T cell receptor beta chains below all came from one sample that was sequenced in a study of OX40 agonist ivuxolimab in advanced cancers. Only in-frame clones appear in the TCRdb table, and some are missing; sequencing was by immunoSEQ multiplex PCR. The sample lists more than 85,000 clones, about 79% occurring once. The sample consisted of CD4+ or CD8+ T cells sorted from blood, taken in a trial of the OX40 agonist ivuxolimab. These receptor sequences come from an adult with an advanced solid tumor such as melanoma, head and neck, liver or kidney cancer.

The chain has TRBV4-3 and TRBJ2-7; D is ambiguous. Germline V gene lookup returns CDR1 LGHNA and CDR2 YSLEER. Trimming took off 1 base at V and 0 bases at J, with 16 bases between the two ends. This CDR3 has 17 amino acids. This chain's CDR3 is CASSQVAASDSSYEQYF. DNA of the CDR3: TGCGCCAGCAGCCAAGTCGCTGCTTCCGATAGCTCCTACGAGCAGTACTTC.

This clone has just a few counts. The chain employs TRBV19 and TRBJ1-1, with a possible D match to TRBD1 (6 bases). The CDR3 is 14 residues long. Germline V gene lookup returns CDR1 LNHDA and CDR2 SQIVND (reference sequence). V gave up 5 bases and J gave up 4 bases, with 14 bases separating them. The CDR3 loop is CASSWLPGVTEAFF. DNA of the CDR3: TGTGCCAGTAGTTGGCTTCCAGGGGTCACTGAAGCTTTCTTT.

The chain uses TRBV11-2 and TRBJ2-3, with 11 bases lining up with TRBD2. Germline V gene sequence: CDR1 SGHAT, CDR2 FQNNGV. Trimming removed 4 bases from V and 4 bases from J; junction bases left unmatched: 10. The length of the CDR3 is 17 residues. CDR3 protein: CASSSSQLAGVSDTQYF. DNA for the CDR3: TGTGCCAGCAGCTCATCCCAACTAGCGGGAGTTTCAGATACGCAGTATTTT.

The chain's CDR3 is CASSLETQASYEQYF. CDR3 DNA: TGTGCCAGCAGCTTGGAGACTCAAGCTTCCTACGAGCAGTACTTC. The V call is TRBV5-4, the J call TRBJ2-7, with D unresolved. V gave up 0 bases and J gave up 1 base, with 11 bases separating them. Germline V CDR1 and CDR2: SGHNT, YYREEE (reference sequence). CDR3 length: 15 amino acids.

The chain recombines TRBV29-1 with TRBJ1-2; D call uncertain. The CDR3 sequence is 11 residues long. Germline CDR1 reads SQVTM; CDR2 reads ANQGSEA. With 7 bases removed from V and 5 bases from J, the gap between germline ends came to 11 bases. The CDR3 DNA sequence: TGCAGCGAACCGAGGGATTATGGCTACACCTTC. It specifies CSEPRDYGYTF.

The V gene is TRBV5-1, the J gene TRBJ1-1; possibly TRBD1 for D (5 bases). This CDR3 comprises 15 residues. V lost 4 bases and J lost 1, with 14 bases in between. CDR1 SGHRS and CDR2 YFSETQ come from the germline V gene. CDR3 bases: TGCGCCAGCAGCCCAAGGGAGGGGAGGAACACTGAAGCTTTCTTT. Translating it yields CASSPREGRNTEAFF.

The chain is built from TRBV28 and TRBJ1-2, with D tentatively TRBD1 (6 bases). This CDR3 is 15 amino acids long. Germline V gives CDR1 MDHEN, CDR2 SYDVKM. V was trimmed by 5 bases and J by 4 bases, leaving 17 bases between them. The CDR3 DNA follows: TGTGCCAGCAGTCCCCCGGGGGCGCAGGGCTATGGCTACACCTTC. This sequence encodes CASSPPGAQGYGYTF.

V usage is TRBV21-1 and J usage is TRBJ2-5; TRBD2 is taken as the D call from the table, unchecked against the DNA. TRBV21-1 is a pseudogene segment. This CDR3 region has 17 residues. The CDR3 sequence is CASSTPGQASGRETQYF. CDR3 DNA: TGTGCCAGCAGCACCCCGGGACAGGCTAGCGGGAGGGAGACCCAGTACTTC.

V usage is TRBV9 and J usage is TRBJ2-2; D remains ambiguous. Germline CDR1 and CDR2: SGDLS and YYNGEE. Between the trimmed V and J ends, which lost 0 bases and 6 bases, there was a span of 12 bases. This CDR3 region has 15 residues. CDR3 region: CASSVEDSVAGELFF. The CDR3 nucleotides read TGTGCCAGCAGCGTAGAGGATTCAGTGGCCGGGGAGCTGTTTTTT.

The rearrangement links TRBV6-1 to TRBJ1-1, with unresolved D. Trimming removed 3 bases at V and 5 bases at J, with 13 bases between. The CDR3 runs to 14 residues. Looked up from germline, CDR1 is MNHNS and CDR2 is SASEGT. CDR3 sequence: CASSDRLQVTEAFF. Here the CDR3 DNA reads TGTGCCAGCAGTGATCGACTCCAGGTAACTGAAGCTTTCTTT.

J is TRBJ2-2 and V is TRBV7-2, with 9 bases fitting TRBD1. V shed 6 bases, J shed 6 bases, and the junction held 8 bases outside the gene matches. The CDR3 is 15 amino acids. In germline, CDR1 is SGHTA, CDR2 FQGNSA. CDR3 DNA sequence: TGTGCCAGCAGGCCGGACAGGGGAAGATCCGGGGAGCTGTTTTTT. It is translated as CASRPDRGRSGELFF.

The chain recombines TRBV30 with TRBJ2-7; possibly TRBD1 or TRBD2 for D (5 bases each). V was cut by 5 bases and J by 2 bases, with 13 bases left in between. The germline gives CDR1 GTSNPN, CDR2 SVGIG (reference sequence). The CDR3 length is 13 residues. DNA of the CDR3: TGTGCCTGGGCGACGGGGCCCCCCTACGAGCAGTACTTC. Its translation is CAWATGPPYEQYF.

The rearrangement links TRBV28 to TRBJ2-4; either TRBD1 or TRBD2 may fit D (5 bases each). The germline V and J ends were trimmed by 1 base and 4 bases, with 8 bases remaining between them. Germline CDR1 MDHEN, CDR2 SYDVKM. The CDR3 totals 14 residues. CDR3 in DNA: TGTGCCAGCAGTTTATCGGGGACGAAAAACATTCAGTACTTC. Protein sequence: CASSLSGTKNIQYF.

The CDR3 sequence is CASRLNSGGNQETQYF. The CDR3 DNA reads TGCGCCAGCAGACTAAATAGCGGGGGAAACCAAGAGACCCAGTACTTC. The chain couples TRBV5-1 to TRBJ2-5, with TRBD2 matching over 9 bases. After removal of 5 bases from V and 0 bases from J, the junction contained 8 bases not matched to a gene. This CDR3 region has 16 residues. Germline CDR1 and CDR2: SGHRS and YFSETQ.

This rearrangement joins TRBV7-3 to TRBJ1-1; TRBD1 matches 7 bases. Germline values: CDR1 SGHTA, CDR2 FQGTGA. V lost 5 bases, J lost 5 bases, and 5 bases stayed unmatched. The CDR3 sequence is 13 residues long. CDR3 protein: CASSEQGKTEAFF. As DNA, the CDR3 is TGTGCCAGCAGCGAACAGGGGAAGACTGAAGCTTTCTTT.

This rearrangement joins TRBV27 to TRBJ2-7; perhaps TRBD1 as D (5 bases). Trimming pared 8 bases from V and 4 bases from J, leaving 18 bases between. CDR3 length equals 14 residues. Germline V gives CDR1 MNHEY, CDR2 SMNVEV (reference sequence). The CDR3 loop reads CASREDVRAYEQYF. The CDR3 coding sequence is TGTGCCAGCCGAGAGGATGTCAGGGCTTACGAGCAGTACTTC.

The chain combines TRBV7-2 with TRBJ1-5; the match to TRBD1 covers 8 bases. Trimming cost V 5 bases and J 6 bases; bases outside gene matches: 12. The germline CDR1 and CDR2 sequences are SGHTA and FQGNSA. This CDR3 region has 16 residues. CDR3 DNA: TGTGCCAGCAGCAGCCCCGGCCAGGGGGCTGGTCAGCCCCAGCATTTT. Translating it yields CASSSPGQGAGQPQHF.

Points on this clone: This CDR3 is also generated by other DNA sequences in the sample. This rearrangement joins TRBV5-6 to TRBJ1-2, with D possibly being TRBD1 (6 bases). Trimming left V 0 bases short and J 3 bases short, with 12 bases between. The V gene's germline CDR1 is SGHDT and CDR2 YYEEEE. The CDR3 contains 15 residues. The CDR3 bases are TGTGCCAGCAGCTTGGCTGGCAGGGGCTACTATGGCTACACCTTC. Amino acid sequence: CASSLAGRGYYGYTF.

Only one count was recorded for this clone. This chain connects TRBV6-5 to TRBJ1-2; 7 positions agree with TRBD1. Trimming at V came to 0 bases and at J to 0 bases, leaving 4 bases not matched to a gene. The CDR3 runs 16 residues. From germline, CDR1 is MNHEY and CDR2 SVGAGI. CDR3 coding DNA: TGTGCCAGCAGTTACTCGGGGACAGTAACTAACTATGGCTACACCTTC. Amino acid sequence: CASSYSGTVTNYGYTF.

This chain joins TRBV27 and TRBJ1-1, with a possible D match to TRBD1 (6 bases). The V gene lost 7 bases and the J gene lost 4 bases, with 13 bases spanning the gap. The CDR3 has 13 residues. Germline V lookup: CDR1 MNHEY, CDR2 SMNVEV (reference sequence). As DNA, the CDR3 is TGTGCCAGCACCCCAAGGGGGGGCACTGAAGCTTTCTTT. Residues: CASTPRGGTEAFF.

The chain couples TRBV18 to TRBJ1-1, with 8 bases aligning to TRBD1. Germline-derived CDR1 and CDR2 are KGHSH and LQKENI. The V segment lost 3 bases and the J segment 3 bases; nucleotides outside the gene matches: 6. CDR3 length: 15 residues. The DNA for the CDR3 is TGTGCCAGCTCACCGGGGACAGGCCTCGACACTGAAGCTTTCTTT. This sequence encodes CASSPGTGLDTEAFF.

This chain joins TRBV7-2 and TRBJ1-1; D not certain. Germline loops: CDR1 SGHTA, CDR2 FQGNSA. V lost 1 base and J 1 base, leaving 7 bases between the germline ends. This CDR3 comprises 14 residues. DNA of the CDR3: TGTGCCAGCAGCTTAGAACCACGGAACACTGAAGCTTTCTTT. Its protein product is CASSLEPRNTEAFF.

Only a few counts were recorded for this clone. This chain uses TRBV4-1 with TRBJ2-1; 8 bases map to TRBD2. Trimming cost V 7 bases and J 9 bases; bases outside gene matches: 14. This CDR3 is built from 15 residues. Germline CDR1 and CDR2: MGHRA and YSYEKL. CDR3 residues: CASKGTVAGSVEQFF. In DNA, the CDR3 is TGCGCCAGCAAAGGTACGGTAGCGGGAAGCGTTGAGCAGTTCTTC.